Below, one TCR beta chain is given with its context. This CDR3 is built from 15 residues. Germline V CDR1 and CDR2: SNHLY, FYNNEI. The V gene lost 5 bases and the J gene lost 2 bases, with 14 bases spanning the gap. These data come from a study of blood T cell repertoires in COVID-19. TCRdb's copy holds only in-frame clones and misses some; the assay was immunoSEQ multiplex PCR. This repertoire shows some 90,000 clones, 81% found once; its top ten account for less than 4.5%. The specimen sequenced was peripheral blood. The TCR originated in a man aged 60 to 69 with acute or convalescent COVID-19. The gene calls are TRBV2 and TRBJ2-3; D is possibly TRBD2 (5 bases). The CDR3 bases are TGTGCCAGCAGTCCGGGAAGGCTTTACACAGATACGCAGTATTTT. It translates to CASSPGRLYTDTQYF.